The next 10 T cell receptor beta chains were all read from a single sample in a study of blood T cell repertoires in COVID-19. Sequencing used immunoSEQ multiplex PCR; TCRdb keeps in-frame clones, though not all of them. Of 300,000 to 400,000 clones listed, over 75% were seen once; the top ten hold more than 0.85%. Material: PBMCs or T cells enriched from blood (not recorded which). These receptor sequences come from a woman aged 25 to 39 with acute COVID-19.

The CDR3 DNA reads TGTGCCAGCAGCCGGGGGGACTCCGGTACGCAGTATTTT. Encoded protein: CASSRGDSGTQYF. The chain carries TRBV5-4 and TRBJ2-3; TRBD2 matches 7 bases. The J segment lost 8 bases and the V segment lost 4 bases, leaving 7 bases of the junction unmatched. The V gene's germline CDR1 is SGHNT and CDR2 YYREEE (reference sequence). The CDR3 covers 13 residues. The variable domain in full, completed from reference TRBV5-4 and TRBJ2-3, reads ETGVTQSPTHLIKTRGQQVTLRCSSQSGHNTVSWYQQALGQGPQFIFQYYREEENGRGNFPPRFSGLQFPNYSSELNVNALELDDSALYLCASSRGDSGTQYFGPGTRLTVL.

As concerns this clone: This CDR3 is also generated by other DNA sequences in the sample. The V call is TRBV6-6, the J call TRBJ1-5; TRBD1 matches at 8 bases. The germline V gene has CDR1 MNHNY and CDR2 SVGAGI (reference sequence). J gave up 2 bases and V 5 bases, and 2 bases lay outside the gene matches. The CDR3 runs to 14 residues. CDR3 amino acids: CASSGQGRNQPQHF. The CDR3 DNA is TGTGCCAGCAGTGGACAGGGCCGCAATCAGCCCCAGCATTTT.

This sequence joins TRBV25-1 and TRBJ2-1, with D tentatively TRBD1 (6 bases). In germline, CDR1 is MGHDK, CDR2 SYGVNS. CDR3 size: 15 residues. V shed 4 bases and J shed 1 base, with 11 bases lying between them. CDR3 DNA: TGTGCCAGCAGTGCCCAGGGGTTGTCCTACAATGAGCAGTTCTTC. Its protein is CASSAQGLSYNEQFF.

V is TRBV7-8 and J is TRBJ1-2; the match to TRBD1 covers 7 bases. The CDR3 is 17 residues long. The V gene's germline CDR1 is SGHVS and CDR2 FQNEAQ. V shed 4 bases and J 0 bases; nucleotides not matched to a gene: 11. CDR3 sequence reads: CASSWRDSPLPNYGYTF. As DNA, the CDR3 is TGTGCCAGCAGCTGGAGGGACAGCCCCTTGCCTAACTATGGCTACACCTTC.

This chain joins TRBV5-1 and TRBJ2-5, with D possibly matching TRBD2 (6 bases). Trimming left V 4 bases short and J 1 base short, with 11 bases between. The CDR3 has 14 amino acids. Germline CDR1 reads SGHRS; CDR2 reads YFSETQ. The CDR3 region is CASSRGATQETQYF. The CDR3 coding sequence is TGCGCCAGCAGCCGCGGGGCGACCCAAGAGACCCAGTACTTC.

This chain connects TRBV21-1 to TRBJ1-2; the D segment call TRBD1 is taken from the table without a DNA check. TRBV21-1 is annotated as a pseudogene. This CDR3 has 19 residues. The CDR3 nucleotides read TGTGCCAGCAGCAACCGCTCCCGGGACAGGGGGCGACGAAATTATGGCTACACCTTC. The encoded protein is CASSNRSRDRGRRNYGYTF.

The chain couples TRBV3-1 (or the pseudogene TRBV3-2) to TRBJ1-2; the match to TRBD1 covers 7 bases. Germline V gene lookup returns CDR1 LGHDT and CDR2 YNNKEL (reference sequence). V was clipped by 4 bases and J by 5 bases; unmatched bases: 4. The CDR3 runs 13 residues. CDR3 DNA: TGTGCCAGCAGCCTAGGGACAGCTTATGGCTACACCTTC. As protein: CASSLGTAYGYTF.

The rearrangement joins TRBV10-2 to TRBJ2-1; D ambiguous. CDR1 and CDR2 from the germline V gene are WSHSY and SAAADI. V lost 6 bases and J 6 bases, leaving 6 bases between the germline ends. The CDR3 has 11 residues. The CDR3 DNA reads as TGCGCCAGCAGGACACCCAATGAGCAGTTCTTC. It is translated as CASRTPNEQFF.

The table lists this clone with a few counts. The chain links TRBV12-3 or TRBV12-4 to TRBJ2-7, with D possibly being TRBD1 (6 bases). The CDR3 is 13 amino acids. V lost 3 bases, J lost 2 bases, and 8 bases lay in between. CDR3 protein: CASSLGTPYEQYF. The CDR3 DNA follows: TGTGCCAGCAGTTTGGGGACACCCTACGAGCAGTACTTC.

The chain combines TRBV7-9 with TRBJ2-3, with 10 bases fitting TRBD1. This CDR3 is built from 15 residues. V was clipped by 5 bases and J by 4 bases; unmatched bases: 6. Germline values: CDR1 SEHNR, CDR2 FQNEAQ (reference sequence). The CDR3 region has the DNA TGTGCCAGCAGCGGGGGACAGGGGAAAGCAGATACGCAGTATTTT. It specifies CASSGGQGKADTQYF.